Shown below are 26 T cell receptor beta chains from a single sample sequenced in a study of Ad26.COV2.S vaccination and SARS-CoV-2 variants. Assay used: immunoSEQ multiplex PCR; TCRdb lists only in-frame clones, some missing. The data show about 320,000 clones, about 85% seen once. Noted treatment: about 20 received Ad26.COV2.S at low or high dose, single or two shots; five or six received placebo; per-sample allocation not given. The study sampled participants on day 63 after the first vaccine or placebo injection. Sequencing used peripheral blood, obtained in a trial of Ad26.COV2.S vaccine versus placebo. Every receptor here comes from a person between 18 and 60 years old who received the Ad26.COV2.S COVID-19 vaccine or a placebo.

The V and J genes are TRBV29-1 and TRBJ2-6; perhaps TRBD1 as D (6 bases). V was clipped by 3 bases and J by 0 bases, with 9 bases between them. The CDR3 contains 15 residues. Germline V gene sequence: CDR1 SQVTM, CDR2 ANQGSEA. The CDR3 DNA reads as TGCAGCGTTGAGGACAGAGCCTCTGGGGCCAACGTCCTGACTTTC. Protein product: CSVEDRASGANVLTF.

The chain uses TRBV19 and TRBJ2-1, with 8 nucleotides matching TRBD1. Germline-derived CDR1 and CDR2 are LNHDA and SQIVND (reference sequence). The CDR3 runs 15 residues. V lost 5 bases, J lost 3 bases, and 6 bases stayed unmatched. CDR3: CASSAGTGLYNEQFF. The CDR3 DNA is TGTGCCAGTAGTGCCGGGACAGGCCTCTACAATGAGCAGTTCTTC.

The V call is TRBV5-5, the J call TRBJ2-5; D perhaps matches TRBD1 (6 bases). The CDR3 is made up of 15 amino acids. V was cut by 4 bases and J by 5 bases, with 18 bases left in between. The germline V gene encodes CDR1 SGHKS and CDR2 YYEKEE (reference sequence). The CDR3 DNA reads TGTGCCAGCAGCGGCAGGGGAGTATTGGGGGAGACCCAGTACTTC. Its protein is CASSGRGVLGETQYF.

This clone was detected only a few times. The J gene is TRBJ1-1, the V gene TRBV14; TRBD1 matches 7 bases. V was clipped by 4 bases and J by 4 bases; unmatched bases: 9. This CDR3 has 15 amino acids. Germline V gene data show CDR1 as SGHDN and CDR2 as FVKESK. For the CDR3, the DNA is TGTGCCAGCAGCCCCCTCAGGGGGTCCTTCACTGAAGCTTTCTTT. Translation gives CASSPLRGSFTEAFF.

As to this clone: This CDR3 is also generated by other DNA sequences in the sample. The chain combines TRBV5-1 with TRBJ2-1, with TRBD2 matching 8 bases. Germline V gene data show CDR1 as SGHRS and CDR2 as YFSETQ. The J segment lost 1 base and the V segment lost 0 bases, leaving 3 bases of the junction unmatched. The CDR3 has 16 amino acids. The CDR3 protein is CASSLDGGDSYNEQFF. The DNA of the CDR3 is TGCGCCAGCAGCTTGGACGGGGGGGATTCCTACAATGAGCAGTTCTTC.

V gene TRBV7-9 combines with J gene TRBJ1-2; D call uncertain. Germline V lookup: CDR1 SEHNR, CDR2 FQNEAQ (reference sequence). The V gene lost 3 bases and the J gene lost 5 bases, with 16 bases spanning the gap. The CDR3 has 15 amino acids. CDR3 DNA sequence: TGTGCCAGCAGCTTGAATGATCTGGGGTATTATGGCTACACCTTC. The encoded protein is CASSLNDLGYYGYTF.

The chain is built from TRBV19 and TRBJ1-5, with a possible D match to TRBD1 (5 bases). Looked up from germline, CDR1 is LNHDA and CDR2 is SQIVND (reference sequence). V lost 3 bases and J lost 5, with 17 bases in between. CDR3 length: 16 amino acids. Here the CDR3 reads CASSIGGQGRHQPQHF. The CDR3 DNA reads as TGTGCCAGTAGTATTGGTGGGCAGGGACGCCATCAGCCCCAGCATTTT.

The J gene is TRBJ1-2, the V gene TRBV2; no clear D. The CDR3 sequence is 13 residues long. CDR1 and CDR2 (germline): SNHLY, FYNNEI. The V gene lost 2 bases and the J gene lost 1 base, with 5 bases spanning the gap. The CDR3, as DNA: TGTGCCAGCAGTGAACCTGTTAACTATGGCTACACCTTC. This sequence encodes CASSEPVNYGYTF.

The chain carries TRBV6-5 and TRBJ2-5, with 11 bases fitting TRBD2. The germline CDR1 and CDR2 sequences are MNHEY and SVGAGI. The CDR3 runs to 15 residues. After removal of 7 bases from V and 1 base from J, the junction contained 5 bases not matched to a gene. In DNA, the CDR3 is TGTGCCAGCAAACTAGCGGGGGCGCGCCAAGAGACCCAGTACTTC. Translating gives CASKLAGARQETQYF.

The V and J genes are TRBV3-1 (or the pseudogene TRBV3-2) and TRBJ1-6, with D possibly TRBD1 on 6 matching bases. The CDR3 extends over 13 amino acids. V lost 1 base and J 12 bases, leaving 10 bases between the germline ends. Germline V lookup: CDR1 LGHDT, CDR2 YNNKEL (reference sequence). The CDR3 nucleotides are TGTGCCAGCAGCCAAGGGACAGTCTTACCCCTCCACTTT. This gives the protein CASSQGTVLPLHF.

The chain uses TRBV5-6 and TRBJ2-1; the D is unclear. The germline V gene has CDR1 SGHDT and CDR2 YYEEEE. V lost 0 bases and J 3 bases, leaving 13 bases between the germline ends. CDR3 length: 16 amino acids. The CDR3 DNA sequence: TGTGCCAGCAGCTTGGGAAGGGCCAGATACTACAATGAGCAGTTCTTC. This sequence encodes CASSLGRARYYNEQFF.

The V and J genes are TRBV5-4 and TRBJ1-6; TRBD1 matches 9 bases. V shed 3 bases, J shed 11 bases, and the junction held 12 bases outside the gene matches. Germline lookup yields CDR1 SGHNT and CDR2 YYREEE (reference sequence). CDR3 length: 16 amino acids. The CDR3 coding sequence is TGTGCCAGCAGCTCTGGCACGGACAGGGGTTTTGCACCCCTCCACTTT. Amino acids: CASSSGTDRGFAPLHF.

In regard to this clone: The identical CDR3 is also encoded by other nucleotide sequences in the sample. The CDR3 protein is CASSLVAGTDTQYF. In nucleotides, the CDR3 is TGCGCCAGCAGCTTGGTTGCAGGGACGGATACGCAGTATTTT. The rearrangement uses TRBV5-1 and TRBJ2-3; D might be TRBD1 or TRBD2, each matching 5 bases. This CDR3 is built from 14 residues. Germline CDR1 reads SGHRS; CDR2 reads YFSETQ. V gave up 0 bases and J gave up 6 bases, with 11 bases separating them. Looking up the rest from reference TRBV5-1 and TRBJ2-3 gives the full variable domain: KAGVTQTPRYLIKTRGQQVTLSCSPISGHRSVSWYQQTPGQGLQFLFEYFSETQRNKGNFPGRFSGRQFSNSRSEMNVSTLELGDSALYLCASSLVAGTDTQYFGPGTRLTVL.

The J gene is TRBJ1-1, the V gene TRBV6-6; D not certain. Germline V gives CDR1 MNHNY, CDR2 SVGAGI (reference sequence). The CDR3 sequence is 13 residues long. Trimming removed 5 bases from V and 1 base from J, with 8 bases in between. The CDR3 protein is CASSGPGNTEAFF. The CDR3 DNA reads TGTGCCAGCAGTGGACCCGGGAACACTGAAGCTTTCTTT.

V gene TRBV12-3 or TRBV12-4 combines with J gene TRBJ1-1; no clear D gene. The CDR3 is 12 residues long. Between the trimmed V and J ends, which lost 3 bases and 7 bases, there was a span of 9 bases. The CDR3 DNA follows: TGTGCCAGCAGTTTCGCTGGGAGTGAAGCTTTCTTT. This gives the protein CASSFAGSEAFF.

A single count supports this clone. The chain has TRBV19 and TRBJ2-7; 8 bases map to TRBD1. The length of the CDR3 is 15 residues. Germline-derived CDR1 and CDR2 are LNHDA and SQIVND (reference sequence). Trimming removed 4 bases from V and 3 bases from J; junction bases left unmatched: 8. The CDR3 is CASSRGTGTNYEQYF. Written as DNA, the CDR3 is TGTGCCAGTAGTAGAGGGACAGGCACTAACTACGAGCAGTACTTC.

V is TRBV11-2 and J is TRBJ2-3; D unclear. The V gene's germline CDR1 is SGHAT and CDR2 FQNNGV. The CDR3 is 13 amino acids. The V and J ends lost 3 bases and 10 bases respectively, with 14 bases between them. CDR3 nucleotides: TGTGCCAGCAGCTTGTCGTCCTACAATGCGCAGTATTTT. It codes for CASSLSSYNAQYF.

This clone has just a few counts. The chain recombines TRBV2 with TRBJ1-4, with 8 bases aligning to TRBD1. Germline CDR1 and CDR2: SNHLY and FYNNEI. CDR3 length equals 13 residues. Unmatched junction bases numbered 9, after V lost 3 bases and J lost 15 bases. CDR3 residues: CASSEQQGEKMFF. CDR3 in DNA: TGTGCCAGCAGTGAGCAACAGGGGGAGAAAATGTTTTTT.

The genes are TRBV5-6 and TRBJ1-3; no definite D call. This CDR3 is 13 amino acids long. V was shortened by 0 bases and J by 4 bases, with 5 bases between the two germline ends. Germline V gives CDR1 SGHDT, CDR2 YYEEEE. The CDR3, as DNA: TGTGCCAGCAGCTTGGCCAGCGGAAACACCATATATTTT. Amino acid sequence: CASSLASGNTIYF.

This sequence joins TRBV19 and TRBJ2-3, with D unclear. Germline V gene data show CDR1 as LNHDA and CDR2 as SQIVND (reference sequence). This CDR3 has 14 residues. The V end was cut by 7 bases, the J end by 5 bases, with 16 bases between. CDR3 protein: CASTMGGRGDTQYF. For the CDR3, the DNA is TGTGCCAGTACTATGGGTGGGCGCGGAGATACGCAGTATTTT.

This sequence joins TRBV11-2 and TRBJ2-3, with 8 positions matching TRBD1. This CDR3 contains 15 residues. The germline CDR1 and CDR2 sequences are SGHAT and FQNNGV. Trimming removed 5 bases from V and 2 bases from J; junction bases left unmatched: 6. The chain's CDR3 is CASSTGDRITDTQYF. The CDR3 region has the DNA TGTGCCAGCAGCACGGGGGACAGGATCACAGATACGCAGTATTTT.

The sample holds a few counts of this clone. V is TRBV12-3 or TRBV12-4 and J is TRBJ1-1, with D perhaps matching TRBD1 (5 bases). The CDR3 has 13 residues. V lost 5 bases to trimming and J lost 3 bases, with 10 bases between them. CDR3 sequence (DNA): TGTGCCAGCAGTCAGGGAGCGGACACTGAAGCTTTCTTT. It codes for CASSQGADTEAFF.

The CDR3 loop reads CASTIWTSGENTGELFF. The CDR3 DNA follows: TGTGCCAGCACCATCTGGACTAGCGGGGAGAACACCGGGGAGCTGTTTTTT. This chain links TRBV5-8 with TRBJ2-2; 12 bases agree with TRBD2. CDR1 and CDR2 (germline): SGHTS, YDEGEE. After removal of 6 bases from V and 1 base from J, the junction contained 7 bases not matched to a gene. CDR3 length: 17 amino acids.

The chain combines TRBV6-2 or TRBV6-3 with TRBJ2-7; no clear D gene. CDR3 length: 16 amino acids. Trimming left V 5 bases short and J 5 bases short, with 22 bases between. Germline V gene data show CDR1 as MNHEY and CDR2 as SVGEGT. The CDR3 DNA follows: TGTGCCAGCAGTCGCCCCACTCGCGCCGCCTACAACGAGCAGTACTTC. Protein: CASSRPTRAAYNEQYF.

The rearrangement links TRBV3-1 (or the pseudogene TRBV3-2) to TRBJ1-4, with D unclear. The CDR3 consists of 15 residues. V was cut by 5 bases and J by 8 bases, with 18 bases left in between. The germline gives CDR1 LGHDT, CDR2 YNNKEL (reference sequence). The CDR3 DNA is TGTGCCAGCAGCAAAGGGAATGGGCCGGGGGAAAAACTGTTTTTT. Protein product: CASSKGNGPGEKLFF.

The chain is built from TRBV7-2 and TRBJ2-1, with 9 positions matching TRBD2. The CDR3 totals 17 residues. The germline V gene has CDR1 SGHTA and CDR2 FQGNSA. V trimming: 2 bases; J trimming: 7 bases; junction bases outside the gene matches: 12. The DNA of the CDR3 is TGTGCCAGCAGCTTAAGCAGCGGGGGGACCAACGGGAATGAGCAGTTCTTC. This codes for CASSLSSGGTNGNEQFF.